This is a list of T cell receptor beta chains from one sample in a study of Graves' ophthalmopathy and Graves' hyperthyroidism. TCRdb re-called the multiplex PCR reads through MiXCR, storing one row per CDR3 protein. The sample records 650,000 to 900,000 distinct CDR3 sequences, 35% to 50% being singletons. The sequencing sample was made of peripheral blood. These receptors were collected from an adult man with Graves' ophthalmopathy. Both conserved end residues are part of each CDR3. The order of the fields is J gene, V gene, clone size, D gene, CDR3 DNA, CDR3 protein. D genes are given only for firm matches. Some rows mark clone size as missing; the rest say once, few, many or name a class of expanded clone.

>TRBJ2-7|TRBV29-1|many|.
TGCAGCGTTGGAAGGGAATCCCACTACGAGCAGTACTTC
CSVGRESHYEQYF
>TRBJ1-5|TRBV5-6|few|.
TGTGCCAGCAGCGAACAGGGAGGTCAGCCCCAGCATTTT
CASSEQGGQPQHF
>TRBJ2-7|TRBV11-2|few|TRBD1
TGTGCCAGCAGGAGAAGTGGGGCGGGACAGGGGATCTACGAGCAGTACTTC
CASRRSGAGQGIYEQYF
>TRBJ2-5|TRBV30|.|.
TGTGCCTGGAGTGTACAGGGCATTGTGGAGACCCAGTACTTC
CAWSVQGIVETQYF
>TRBJ2-5|TRBV20-1|many|.
TGCAGTGCTACGGGCGGGACCGAGACCCAGTACTTC
CSATGGTETQYF
>TRBJ1-2|TRBV14|many|.
TGTGCCAGCAGCCGAATGAACGCAGGGCTCATGGGCTACACCTTC
CASSRMNAGLMGYTF
>TRBJ1-1|TRBV7-9|.|.
TGTGCCAGCACAGCGGGTGGCACGCGAGCTTTCTTT
CASTAGGTRAFF
>TRBJ2-5|TRBV9|many|.
TGTGCCAGCAGCGTCGGGGGACAGACCCAGTACTTC
CASSVGGQTQYF
>TRBJ1-1|TRBV29-1|.|.
TGCAGCGTGGAGGCAGGAATGAGCACTGAAGCTTTCTTT
CSVEAGMSTEAFF
>TRBJ1-2|TRBV11-2|many|.
TGTGCCAGCAGCTTAGTCGGTCGCTCGACCACCTTC
CASSLVGRSTTF
>TRBJ2-7|TRBV29-1|many|TRBD1
TGCAGCGTTGAACAGGGGGCGGGGTACGAGCAGTACTTC
CSVEQGAGYEQYF
>TRBJ1-1|TRBV29-1|many|.
TGCAGCGTCCCAGGGACGACTGAAGCTTTCTTT
CSVPGTTEAFF
>TRBJ2-7|TRBV9|.|.
TGTGCCAGCAGCTCCGACCGGCGGAACCCCTACGAGCAGTACTTC
CASSSDRRNPYEQYF
>TRBJ2-7|TRBV7-9|.|.
TGTGCCAGCAGCCAACAGGGATCCGAGCAGTACTTT
CASSQQGSEQYF
>TRBJ1-2|TRBV7-9|many|.
TGTGCCAGCAGCTTAGCTCAGCTTAGGGGCTACACCTTC
CASSLAQLRGYTF
>TRBJ2-2|TRBV7-3|few|.
TGTGCCAGCAGCCCTGACATTACCGGGGAGCTGTTTTTT
CASSPDITGELFF
>TRBJ1-2|TRBV12-3/TRBV12-4|few|.
TGTGCCAGCATTCGGGGGGGGGGATTGTATTCTGGCTACACCTTC
CASIRGGGLYSGYTF
>TRBJ1-1|TRBV19|.|.
TGTGCCAGTAGTATAACGACTCCAGTAAACACTGAAGCTTTCTTT
CASSITTPVNTEAFF
>TRBJ2-2|TRBV5-1|.|.
TGCGCCAGCAGAACAGCCGTCACCGGGGAGCTGTTTTTT
CASRTAVTGELFF
>TRBJ1-2|TRBV2|.|.
TGTGCCAGCAGTTCGAGAGGGGCAGGGTCGGATGGCTACACCTTC
CASSSRGAGSDGYTF
>TRBJ2-2|TRBV7-9|.|TRBD1
TGTGCCAGCAGCCAAGACAGGGGCCTAAACACCGGGGAGCTGTTTTTT
CASSQDRGLNTGELFF
>TRBJ2-5|TRBV28|.|.
TGTGCCAGCAGCCAATTGGACGAGACCCAGTACTTC
CASSQLDETQYF
>TRBJ1-5|TRBV19|.|.
TGTGCCAGTATGGTTAGGGCTGGGAGCAATCAGCCCCAGCATTTT
CASMVRAGSNQPQHF
>TRBJ1-2|TRBV10-3|few|.
TGTGCCAGCAGAATCGGACACCTCTATGGCTACACCTTC
CASRIGHLYGYTF
>TRBJ1-6|TRBV5-1|many|.
TGCGCCAGCAGCTTACAGGGCAATTCACCCCTCCACTTT
CASSLQGNSPLHF
>TRBJ2-7|TRBV24-1|.|.
TGTGCCACCAGCCCTAGAGACGAGTCCTTGGCCGAGCAGTACTTC
CATSPRDESLAEQYF
>TRBJ2-5|TRBV7-2|many|TRBD2
TGTGCCAGCAGCTTAGGGGGACTAGCGGGAGGAGAGACCCAGTACTTC
CASSLGGLAGGETQYF
>TRBJ1-2|TRBV5-4|.|.
TGTGCCAGCAGCGTTAAGGGTGTCGATGGCTACACCTTC
CASSVKGVDGYTF
>TRBJ2-5|TRBV2|.|.
TGTGCCAGCAGCCCTATGACTAGTCGGGAGACCCAGTACTTC
CASSPMTSRETQYF
>TRBJ1-2|TRBV4-2|.|.
TGTGCCAGCAGCCAAGTCAGGGGAGGTTATGGCTACACCTTC
CASSQVRGGYGYTF
>TRBJ2-5|TRBV7-2|.|.
TGTGCCAGCAGCTGGGCAGGGGCGATAAGCCAAGAGGCCCAGTACTTC
CASSWAGAISQEAQYF
>TRBJ1-4|TRBV12-3/TRBV12-4|.|TRBD1
TGTGCCAGCAGTTTTCTGGGACAGAATGAAAAACTGTTTTTT
CASSFLGQNEKLFF
>TRBJ2-5|TRBV6-6|few|.
TGTGCCAGCAGTTATTCAGGGGTAGATGAGACCCAGTACTTC
CASSYSGVDETQYF
>TRBJ2-2|TRBV9|many|.
TGTGCCAGCAGCGTAGGAGGTTCCGGGGAGCTGTTTTTT
CASSVGGSGELFF
>TRBJ2-2|TRBV20-1|.|TRBD2
TGCAGTGCTACCCCAAGCGGGAGAGAGGCCGGGGAGCTGTTTTTT
CSATPSGREAGELFF
>TRBJ1-1|TRBV20-1|many|TRBD1
TGCAGTGCAGTAAGACAGGGGGTTGAAGCTTTCTTT
CSAVRQGVEAFF
>TRBJ1-6|TRBV20-1|once|TRBD1
TGCAGTGCTACGGGACAGCTTAATTCACCCCTCCACTTT
CSATGQLNSPLHF
>TRBJ2-5|TRBV10-1|many|TRBD1
TGCGCCAGCAGTGAGGGACAGGGGGCCCGAATGGAGACCCAGTACTTC
CASSEGQGARMETQYF
>TRBJ1-2|TRBV12-3/TRBV12-4|many|.
TGTGCCAGCCTCGGGCAGCTCTATGGCTACACCTTC
CASLGQLYGYTF
>TRBJ1-2|TRBV30|once|TRBD1
TGTGCCTGGACGGGACAGGGGGGGATCTATGGCTACACCTTC
CAWTGQGGIYGYTF
>TRBJ2-5|TRBV28|many|.
TGTGCCAGCAGACGCAGGCTCAGTGTTCAAGAGACCCAGTACTTC
CASRRRLSVQETQYF